This T cell receptor (beta chain) was captured by sequencing in a study of tumor and adjacent non-tumor tissue in lung cancer. Background on the study: Aged roughly 31 to 76 years, patients included 10 men and 4 to 6 women with stage I to III disease. Points from the study as a whole: In normal lung, the top 100 clones were significantly more dominant than in tumor. Compared with tumor, normal lung showed significantly lower TCR diversity.

The library came from three nested PCR rounds adapted from ARM-PCR protocols. MiXCR, run by TCRdb on the multiplex PCR reads, gives a single entry per CDR3 protein. Seen here are under 150,000 distinct CDR3 sequences, 66% observed once, and the top ten hold roughly 13%. This clonotype was observed at least ten times. The antigen is undetermined. Germline CDR1 SGHDT, CDR2 YYEEEE. The CDR3 totals 12 residues. The V gene lost 2 bases and the J gene lost 0 bases, with 2 bases spanning the gap. This sample's RNA came from whole unsorted tissue. Newly diagnosed lung cancer patients had thoracic surgery in China, August–November 2014, without prior chemotherapy.

Input material: lung tumor tissue. The V and J genes are TRBV5-6 and TRBJ2-5, with D uncertain. This clonotype was obtained from a man younger than 45 with non-small cell lung cancer. CDR3 DNA sequence: TGTGCCAGCAGCTTTGACCAAGAGACCCAGTACTTC. Translation: CASSFDQETQYF.